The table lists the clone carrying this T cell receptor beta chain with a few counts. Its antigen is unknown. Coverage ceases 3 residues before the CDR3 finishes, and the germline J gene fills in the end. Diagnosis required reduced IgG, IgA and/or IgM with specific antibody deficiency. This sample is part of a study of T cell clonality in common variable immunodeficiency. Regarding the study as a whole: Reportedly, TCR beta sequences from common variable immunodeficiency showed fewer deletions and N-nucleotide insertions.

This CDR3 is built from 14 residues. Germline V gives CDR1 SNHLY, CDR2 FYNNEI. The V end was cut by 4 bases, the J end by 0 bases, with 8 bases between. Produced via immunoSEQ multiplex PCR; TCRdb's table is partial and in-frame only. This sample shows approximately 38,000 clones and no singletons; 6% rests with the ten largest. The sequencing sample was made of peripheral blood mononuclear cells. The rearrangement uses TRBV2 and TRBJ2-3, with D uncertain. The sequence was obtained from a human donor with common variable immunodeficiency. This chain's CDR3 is CASSGASSTDTQYF. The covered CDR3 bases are TGTGCCAGCAGTGGGGCATCTAGCACAGATACG.